In this sample, the clone carrying this T cell receptor beta chain turned up many times. What it binds is not known. Germline V gene lookup returns CDR1 LNHDA and CDR2 SQIVND (reference sequence). Between the trimmed V and J ends, which lost 4 bases and 6 bases, there was a span of 13 bases. The CDR3 length is 13 residues. This sample is drawn from a study of prognosis after radiotherapy for stage I lung cancer. Turning to the study itself: The enrollment of patients with stage I non-small cell lung cancer occurred between April 2018 and early 2019.

Amplification of the TCR beta CDR3 (from genomic DNA) was done by two-round multiplex PCR. TRBV and TRBJ genes each had their own specific primers in first-round PCR. For its second round, the PCR relied on universal primers. Each CDR3 protein is one row after TCRdb ran MiXCR on the multiplex PCR reads. The sample has approximately 30,000 distinct CDR3 sequences, about 33% seen once. General study findings and limits: Reportedly, TRBV and TRBJ gene usage differed by presence of metastases in patients.

The chain recombines TRBV19 with TRBJ2-7, with D possibly matching TRBD2 (5 bases). The clonotype comes from a donor aged 50 or older with non-small cell lung cancer. The sample was PBMCs, taken before or after stereotactic body radiation therapy (not recorded which). Written as DNA, the CDR3 is TGTGCCAGTAGTAAATCAAAGGACTCCGAGCAGTACTTC. Translated: CASSKSKDSEQYF.